This T cell receptor (beta chain) came from a study of blood T cell repertoires in COVID-19. CDR1 and CDR2 from the germline V gene are KGHSH and LQKENI. The V end was cut by 5 bases, the J end by 1 base, with 8 bases between. This CDR3 has 13 residues. TCRdb's table, derived via immunoSEQ multiplex PCR, lists solely in-frame clones and lacks some. The sample contains about 72,000 clones, roughly 82% of which appear only once. The source of this sequence is a human donor in a cohort sampled during active COVID-19. This chain links TRBV18 with TRBJ2-5; D ambiguous. Sequenced material: peripheral blood. CDR3 residues: CASSVGPQETQYF. The CDR3 nucleotides are TGTGCCAGCTCAGTTGGCCCCCAAGAGACCCAGTACTTC.